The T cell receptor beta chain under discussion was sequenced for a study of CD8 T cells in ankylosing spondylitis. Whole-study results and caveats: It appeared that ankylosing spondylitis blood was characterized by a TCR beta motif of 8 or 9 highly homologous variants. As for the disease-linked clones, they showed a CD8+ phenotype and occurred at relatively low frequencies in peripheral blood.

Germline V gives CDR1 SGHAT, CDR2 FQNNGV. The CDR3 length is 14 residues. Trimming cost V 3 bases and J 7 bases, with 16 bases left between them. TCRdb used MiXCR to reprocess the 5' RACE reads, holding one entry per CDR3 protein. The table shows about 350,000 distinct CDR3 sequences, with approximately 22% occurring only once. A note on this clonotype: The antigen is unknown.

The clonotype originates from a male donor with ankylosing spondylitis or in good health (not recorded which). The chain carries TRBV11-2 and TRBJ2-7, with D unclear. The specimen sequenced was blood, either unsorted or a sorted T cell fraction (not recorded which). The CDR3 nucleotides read TGTGCCAGCAGCTTTGCGGCGACGGCCGGGGAGCAGTACTTC. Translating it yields CASSFAATAGEQYF.